The source of this T cell receptor (beta chain) is a study of cytomegalovirus exposure and HLA in healthy donors. General study findings and limits: An assumption of roughly uniform sequencing depth across donors underlay the presence/absence analyses. As a later analysis revealed, the rate of TCR association differed by HLA locus, with DRB1 most and HLA-C fewest.

Notes on this clone: Its specificity is not known.

13 Jbeta primers and 60 Vbeta primers were used for the PCR. Generated by immunoSEQ multiplex PCR, the TCRdb table keeps only in-frame clones and is missing some. Here the sample spans approximately 200,000 clones, roughly four fifths being singletons. With 3 bases removed from V and 10 bases from J, the gap between germline ends came to 21 bases. This CDR3 contains 15 residues. CDR1 and CDR2 (germline): KGHSY, FQNENV. The receptor was derived from a girl between 2 and 10 years old in good health and CMV-seronegative. The chain couples TRBV16 to TRBJ1-1; TRBD1 might be the D (6 bases). Source material: PBMCs. Here the CDR3 DNA reads TGTGCCAGCAGCCATGTTGTAGGGGGAGCTGGCGGAGCTTTCTTT. Translating gives CASSHVVGGAGGAFF.